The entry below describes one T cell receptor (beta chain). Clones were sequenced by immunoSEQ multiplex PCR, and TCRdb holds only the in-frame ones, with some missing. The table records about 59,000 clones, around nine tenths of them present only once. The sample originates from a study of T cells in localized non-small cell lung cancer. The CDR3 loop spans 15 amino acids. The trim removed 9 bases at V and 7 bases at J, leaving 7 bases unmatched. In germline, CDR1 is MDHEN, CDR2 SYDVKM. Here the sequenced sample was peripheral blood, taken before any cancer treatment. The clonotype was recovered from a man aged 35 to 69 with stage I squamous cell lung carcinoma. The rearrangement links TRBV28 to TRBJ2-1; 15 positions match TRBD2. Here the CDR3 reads CASTGLAGGLNEQFF. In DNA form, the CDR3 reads TGTGCCAGTACGGGACTAGCGGGAGGTCTTAATGAGCAGTTCTTC. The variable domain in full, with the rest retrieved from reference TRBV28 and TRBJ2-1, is DVKVTQSSRYLVKRTGEKVFLECVQDMDHENMFWYRQDPGLGLRLIYFSYDVKMKEKGDIPEGYSVSREKKERFSLILESASTNQTSMYLCASTGLAGGLNEQFFGPGTRLTVL.